What follows are 31 T cell receptor beta chains derived from one specimen sequenced in a study of T cells after yellow fever vaccination (dated 2019 in TCRdb). Taken with the paper, the label for treatment or condition translates to: live attenuated yellow fever vaccine strain. The library was obtained by 5' RACE. Data came from an Illumina HiSeq 2500. TCRdb reworked the public reads: Q25 trimming with fastp, MiXCR clone assembly, productive beta chains retained. CDR3 protein sequences are deduplicated, and each keeps its most common genes and DNA. The sample table lists around 610,000 distinct CDR3 sequences, approximately 12% of them with a count of one. The top ten constitute about 14% of the sample. Source: PBMCs, taken on the day of the yellow fever booster vaccination. These receptors all come from a man aged 25-40 years who received the YFV17D yellow fever vaccine.

This chain connects TRBV7-2 to TRBJ1-1, with 8 bases matching TRBD1. The germline V gene encodes CDR1 SGHTA and CDR2 FQGNSA. The CDR3 is 14 amino acids. The ends lost 3 bases at V and 1 base at J; junction bases unmatched: 1. The CDR3 DNA is TGTGCCAGCAGCTTGGACAGGGCGAACACTGAAGCTTTCTTT. Translated: CASSLDRANTEAFF.

V is TRBV7-2 and J is TRBJ2-5, with D possibly being TRBD2 (7 bases). V gave up 5 bases and J gave up 3 bases, with 16 bases separating them. CDR3 length: 15 amino acids. The germline gives CDR1 SGHTA, CDR2 FQGNSA. The chain's CDR3 is CASSQRGGGEETQYF. The CDR3 DNA is TGTGCCAGCAGCCAAAGGGGGGGCGGGGAAGAGACCCAGTACTTC. The full variable domain, in which reference TRBV7-2 and TRBJ2-5 provide the parts outside the CDR3, is GAGVSQSPSNKVTEKGKDVELRCDPISGHTALYWYRQSLGQGLEFLIYFQGNSAPDKSGLPSDRFSAERTGGSVSTLTIQRTQQEDSAVYLCASSQRGGGEETQYFGPGTRLLVL.

V usage is TRBV28 and J usage is TRBJ2-5; 11 bases align to TRBD2. The V and J ends lost 5 bases and 5 bases, in that order; junction bases with no gene match: 10. There are 16 residues in the CDR3. In germline, CDR1 is MDHEN, CDR2 SYDVKM. The DNA of the CDR3 is TGTGCCAGCAGTGCTAGCGGGGGGAATCATAAGGAGACCCAGTACTTC. Its protein is CASSASGGNHKETQYF.

The J gene is TRBJ1-2, the V gene TRBV7-2; D possibly corresponds to TRBD1 (5 bases). CDR3 length: 13 amino acids. Germline loops: CDR1 SGHTA, CDR2 FQGNSA. The germline V and J ends were trimmed by 5 bases and 12 bases, with 19 bases remaining between them. CDR3 protein: CASSTPGLGRDTF. The CDR3 coding sequence is TGTGCCAGCAGCACCCCGGGACTGGGCAGGGACACCTTC.

This clonotype was observed a handful of times. V gene TRBV24-1 combines with J gene TRBJ1-1; TRBD1 aligns across 7 bases. The germline gives CDR1 KGHDR, CDR2 SFDVKD. This CDR3 is built from 13 residues. V was clipped by 4 bases and J by 8 bases; unmatched bases: 6. The CDR3 region is CATSDLTGQEAFF. CDR3 bases: TGTGCCACCAGTGACCTGACAGGGCAAGAAGCTTTCTTT.

The sample holds a few counts of this clonotype. This chain connects TRBV30 to TRBJ1-4; D remains ambiguous. Trimming stripped 2 bases from V and 5 bases from J, with 6 bases between. This CDR3 comprises 12 residues. Looked up from germline, CDR1 is GTSNPN and CDR2 is SVGIG (reference sequence). In DNA, the CDR3 is TGTGCCTGGAGTCGGCGAAATGAAAAACTGTTTTTT. Translated, it gives CAWSRRNEKLFF.

This sequence joins TRBV11-2 and TRBJ2-6; D may be TRBD1 or TRBD2 (8 bases each). With 7 bases removed from V and 3 bases from J, the gap between germline ends came to 19 bases. Per the germline V gene, CDR1 is SGHAT and CDR2 is FQNNGV. The CDR3 is made up of 17 amino acids. CDR3 sequence (DNA): TGTGCCAGCATTATAGCGGGACAGGAAGGTGGGGCCAACGTCCTGACTTTC. It specifies CASIIAGQEGGANVLTF. The full variable domain, rest sourced from reference TRBV11-2 and TRBJ2-6, is EAGVAQSPRYKIIEKRQSVAFWCNPISGHATLYWYQQILGQGPKLLIQFQNNGVVDDSQLPKDRFSAERLKGVDSTLKIQPAKLEDSAVYLCASIIAGQEGGANVLTFGAGSRLTVL.

This clonotype was detected a few times. The V call is TRBV25-1, the J call TRBJ2-5, with a possible D match to TRBD1 (6 bases). The germline gives CDR1 MGHDK, CDR2 SYGVNS. The germline V and J ends were trimmed by 0 bases and 5 bases, with 13 bases remaining between them. The CDR3 sequence is 15 residues long. The CDR3 spells CASSEYWGLEETQYF. The CDR3 nucleotides are TGTGCCAGCAGTGAATATTGGGGGCTGGAGGAGACCCAGTACTTC. The whole variable domain, remainder taken from reference TRBV25-1 and TRBJ2-5, is EADIYQTPRYLVIGTGKKITLECSQTMGHDKMYWYQQDPGMELHLIHYSYGVNSTEKGDLSSESTVSRIRTEHFPLTLESARPSHTSQYLCASSEYWGLEETQYFGPGTRLLVL.

This clonotype was observed a handful of times. This chain uses TRBV12-1 with TRBJ2-2; the table's D call, TRBD2, was not checked against the DNA. TRBV12-1 corresponds to a pseudogene. The length of the CDR3 is 17 residues. The CDR3 nucleotides read TGTGCCAGCAGCTTTGGTTCTCGCGGGAGGGCCACCGGGGAGCTGTTTTTT. Residues: CASSFGSRGRATGELFF.

The chain links TRBV7-2 to TRBJ1-1; D is possibly TRBD1 (5 bases). Germline values: CDR1 SGHTA, CDR2 FQGNSA. Trimming left V 11 bases short and J 11 bases short, with 18 bases between. This CDR3 has 11 residues. The CDR3 DNA reads as TGTGCCGGATCCGGACAAGGAAGCGCTTTCTTT. It specifies CAGSGQGSAFF.

This chain links TRBV28 with TRBJ2-7; tentative D call: TRBD2 (5 bases). The germline CDR1 and CDR2 sequences are MDHEN and SYDVKM. The CDR3 totals 14 residues. V dropped 3 bases and J dropped 2 bases, with 11 bases sitting between them. The CDR3 region has the DNA TGTGCCAGCAGTTTGGTAGCGAAAACCTACGAGCAGTACTTC. Translated: CASSLVAKTYEQYF.

This clonotype was observed many times. The chain joins TRBV29-1 to TRBJ1-5; 7 bases are a match to TRBD1. The V segment lost 6 bases and the J segment 4 bases; nucleotides outside the gene matches: 6. Germline V gives CDR1 SQVTM, CDR2 ANQGSEA. CDR3 size: 13 residues. CDR3 sequence (DNA): TGCAGCGTGGAGACAGGGAGGAATCAGCCCCAGCATTTT. As protein: CSVETGRNQPQHF.

The V gene is TRBV5-4, the J gene TRBJ2-5; 8 nucleotides match TRBD1. The V gene's germline CDR1 is SGHNT and CDR2 YYREEE (reference sequence). This CDR3 is built from 13 residues. V lost 7 bases to trimming and J lost 3 bases; unmatched junction nucleotides: 5. The CDR3 DNA follows: TGTGCCAGCGGCAGGGGGCGAGAAGAGACCCAGTACTTC. Translation: CASGRGREETQYF.

The chain carries TRBV27 and TRBJ1-5, with a possible D match to TRBD1 (5 bases). This CDR3 has 14 residues. V shed 4 bases and J shed 6 bases, with 13 bases lying between them. Germline lookup yields CDR1 MNHEY and CDR2 SMNVEV (reference sequence). The CDR3 sequence: CASSSWGGGQPQHF. CDR3 DNA: TGTGCCAGCAGTTCATGGGGGGGGGGTCAGCCCCAGCATTTT.

This clonotype has a handful of counts. The rearrangement uses TRBV20-1 and TRBJ2-1; 13 nucleotides match TRBD2. Germline V gives CDR1 DFQATT, CDR2 SNEGSKA (reference sequence). The CDR3 extends over 15 amino acids. V was pared by 3 bases and J by 9 bases, with 8 bases of the junction left unmatched. CDR3 bases: TGCAGTGCTAGCCGAGGACTAGCGGGAGTGGTTGAGCAGTTCTTC. Its translation: CSASRGLAGVVEQFF.

The chain combines TRBV9 with TRBJ2-1; D uncertain. V was clipped by 9 bases and J by 7 bases, with 5 bases between them. Per the germline V gene, CDR1 is SGDLS and CDR2 is YYNGEE. CDR3 length: 9 amino acids. DNA for the CDR3: TGTGCCACCGGGAATGAGCAGTTCTTC. Translated, it gives CATGNEQFF.

This clonotype was recorded a few times. The chain recombines TRBV14 with TRBJ2-3; TRBD2 aligns across 12 bases. Germline CDR1 reads SGHDN; CDR2 reads FVKESK. Trimming at V came to 8 bases and at J to 7 bases, leaving 4 bases not matched to a gene. The CDR3 is 13 amino acids. CDR3 region: CASGLAGPHTQYF. CDR3 bases: TGTGCCAGCGGACTAGCGGGGCCCCATACGCAGTATTTT.

V usage is TRBV20-1 and J usage is TRBJ1-3; a weak D match, TRBD1 (5 bases). Trimming stripped 3 bases from V and 3 bases from J, with 9 bases between. The germline V gene encodes CDR1 DFQATT and CDR2 SNEGSKA (reference sequence). The CDR3 extends over 13 amino acids. For the CDR3, the DNA is TGCAGTGCTAGTGGAGACAGTGGAAACACCATATATTTT. Amino acids: CSASGDSGNTIYF.

This clonotype was observed a handful of times. The gene calls are TRBV10-3 and TRBJ2-7; TRBD1 agrees at 8 bases. The J segment lost 1 base and the V segment lost 6 bases, leaving 8 bases of the junction unmatched. Per the germline V gene, CDR1 is ENHRY and CDR2 is SYGVKD. This CDR3 spans 15 amino acids. CDR3 nucleotide sequence: TGTGCCATCAGGGCCGGGACAGGAGAGTCCTACGAGCAGTACTTC. It yields the protein CAIRAGTGESYEQYF.

As for this clonotype: A much larger clone is a single base away; this may be a read error. V gene TRBV7-2 combines with J gene TRBJ2-7; no clear D. Germline V lookup: CDR1 SGHTA, CDR2 FQGNSA. This CDR3 contains 13 residues. Here the CDR3 DNA reads TGTGCCGGCAGCTCACCGAGCTCCTACGAGCAGTACTTC. Translated, it gives CAGSSPSSYEQYF.

In its sample, this clonotype was seen a few times. J is TRBJ1-1 and V is TRBV7-2; 8 positions match TRBD1. Looked up from germline, CDR1 is SGHTA and CDR2 is FQGNSA. With 1 base clipped from V and 2 bases from J, the junction kept 9 bases outside the gene matches. The CDR3 is made up of 17 amino acids. For the CDR3, the DNA is TGTGCCAGCAGCTTAGGGTCCGGGACAGGTTTAAACACTGAAGCTTTCTTT. This sequence encodes CASSLGSGTGLNTEAFF.

J is TRBJ2-2 and V is TRBV7-8, with no clear D. The germline V gene encodes CDR1 SGHVS and CDR2 FQNEAQ. The ends were cut back, 7 bases at V and 6 bases at J, with 9 bases in the middle. The CDR3 covers 12 residues. CDR3 sequence: CASTNIAGELFF. The CDR3 bases are TGTGCCAGCACCAACATAGCCGGGGAGCTGTTTTTT.

This clonotype was counted a few times. V is TRBV6-2 or TRBV6-3 and J is TRBJ2-4, with D possibly being TRBD2 (6 bases). Between the trimmed V and J ends, which lost 7 bases and 5 bases, there was a span of 15 bases. The CDR3 runs 14 residues. The germline gives CDR1 MNHEY, CDR2 SVGEGT. The CDR3 loop reads CASKPPGRQNIQYF. DNA for the CDR3: TGTGCCAGCAAGCCACCGGGGAGGCAAAACATTCAGTACTTC.

The table lists this clonotype with a few counts. This sequence joins TRBV3-1 and TRBJ2-1; TRBD2 matches at 14 bases. CDR1 and CDR2 from the germline V gene are LGHDT and YNNKEL (reference sequence). The CDR3 runs to 18 residues. The V and J ends lost 4 bases and 1 base, in that order; junction bases with no gene match: 6. CDR3 amino acids: CASSLHRTSGRSYNEQFF. CDR3 coding DNA: TGTGCCAGCAGCCTACATCGGACTAGCGGGAGGTCCTACAATGAGCAGTTCTTC.

The CDR3 reads CASAPSGAGGNTIYF. CDR3 coding DNA: TGTGCCAGCGCCCCATCGGGGGCAGGGGGTAACACCATATATTTT. The V call is TRBV3-1, the J call TRBJ1-3; 7 positions match TRBD1. CDR1 LGHDT and CDR2 YNNKEL come from the germline V gene (reference sequence). V gave up 8 bases and J gave up 7 bases; unmatched junction bases: 14. The CDR3 has 15 residues.

This clonotype came up many times. V and J are TRBV7-9 and TRBJ2-1, with unresolved D. V lost 3 bases to trimming and J lost 9 bases, with 6 bases between them. CDR1 and CDR2 (germline): SEHNR, FQNEAQ (reference sequence). The CDR3 runs to 11 residues. CDR3 in DNA: TGTGCCAGCAGCTTTTCGGGTGAGCAGTTCTTC. Protein: CASSFSGEQFF.

This chain's CDR3 is CASSLAAAPNEKLFF. CDR3 in DNA: TGTGCCAGCAGTTTAGCGGCAGCCCCTAATGAAAAACTGTTTTTT. The chain is built from TRBV12-3 or TRBV12-4 and TRBJ1-4, with no clear D. V lost 0 bases, J lost 3 bases, and 8 bases lay in between. The CDR3 sequence is 15 residues long.

The chain joins TRBV5-1 to TRBJ2-7, with D unresolved. This CDR3 is 15 amino acids long. CDR1 and CDR2 from the germline V gene are SGHRS and YFSETQ. Trimming shortened V by 0 bases and J by 2 bases, and 12 bases separated the two germline ends. In DNA, the CDR3 is TGCGCCAGCAGCTTGGCGGGCCGTCTAGCCTACGAGCAGTACTTC. Its translation: CASSLAGRLAYEQYF.

The chain joins TRBV5-6 to TRBJ2-2, with 8 positions matching TRBD1. Germline CDR1 reads SGHDT; CDR2 reads YYEEEE. The CDR3 totals 16 residues. V trimming: 0 bases; J trimming: 4 bases; junction bases outside the gene matches: 5. In DNA, the CDR3 is TGTGCCAGCAGCTTGGCCGGACAGGGCTTCACCGGGGAGCTGTTTTTT. This encodes CASSLAGQGFTGELFF.

The chain employs TRBV4-2 and TRBJ1-2; 11 bases line up with TRBD1. Germline V gene data show CDR1 as LGHNA and CDR2 as YNFKEQ. The CDR3 loop spans 17 amino acids. Germline trimming cut 1 base from V and 7 bases from J; bases unmatched to any gene: 11. CDR3 sequence reads: CASSQVTGQGASPGYTF. The DNA for the CDR3 is TGTGCCAGCAGCCAAGTTACAGGACAGGGGGCTAGCCCTGGCTACACCTTC.

CDR3 sequence: CASTKPGRPGELFF. CDR3 nucleotides: TGTGCCAGCACTAAGCCAGGGCGTCCCGGGGAGCTGTTTTTT. V is TRBV5-4 and J is TRBJ2-2, with TRBD1 as a possible D gene (5 bases). In germline, CDR1 is SGHNT, CDR2 YYREEE (reference sequence). The V end was cut by 6 bases, the J end by 6 bases, with 15 bases between. The CDR3 consists of 14 residues.